This TCR beta chain was sequenced during a study of beta chain features in type 1 diabetes. Findings and limits, study-wide: Shortening of TCRB CDR3s, moderate but significant, appeared in all four CD4+ subsets of Type 1 diabetes patients. A greater similarity of naive, central memory and Treg TCRB repertoires was seen among patients than among healthy donors.

The isolated RNA, all of it, was reverse transcribed, so expressed TCRB transcripts were what got sequenced. Some clones are missing from TCRdb's copy, which holds only in-frame ones; the method was immunoSEQ multiplex PCR. Found here are tens of thousands of clones, roughly 50% of them singletons; the top ten hold around 2.6%. As for this clone: Its matching antigen is unknown.

There are 14 residues in the CDR3. Per germline, CDR1 SGHRS and CDR2 YFSETQ. Trimming took 7 bases from V and 7 from J; bases not matched to a gene: 7. This TCR was recovered from a middle-aged woman with type 1 diabetes. Sequencing was carried out using Tregs from blood. The chain has TRBV5-1 and TRBJ2-1; 11 bases are shared with TRBD2. The chain's CDR3 is CASQTSGATNEQFF. CDR3 nucleotide sequence: TGCGCCAGCCAGACTAGCGGGGCAACTAATGAGCAGTTCTTC.